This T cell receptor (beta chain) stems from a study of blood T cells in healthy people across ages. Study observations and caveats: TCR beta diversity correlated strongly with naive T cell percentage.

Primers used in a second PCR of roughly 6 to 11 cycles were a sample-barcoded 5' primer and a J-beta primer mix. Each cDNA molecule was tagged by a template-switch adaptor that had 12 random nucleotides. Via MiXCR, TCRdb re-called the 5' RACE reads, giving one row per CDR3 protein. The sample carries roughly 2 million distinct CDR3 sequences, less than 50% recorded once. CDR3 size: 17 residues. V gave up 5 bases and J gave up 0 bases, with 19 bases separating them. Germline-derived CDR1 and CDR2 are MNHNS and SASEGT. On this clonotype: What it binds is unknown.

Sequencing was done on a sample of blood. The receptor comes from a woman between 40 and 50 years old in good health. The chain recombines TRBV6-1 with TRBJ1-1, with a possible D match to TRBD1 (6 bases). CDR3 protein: CASSQTGTYPVNTEAFF. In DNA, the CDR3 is TGTGCCAGCAGTCAGACCGGGACATACCCCGTGAACACTGAAGCTTTCTTT.